These T cell receptor beta chains were read from a single sample in a study of cytomegalovirus exposure and HLA in healthy donors. TCRdb's copy holds only in-frame clones and misses some; the assay was immunoSEQ multiplex PCR. The table includes 120,000 to 150,000 clones, roughly 80% detected once. Sequenced: PBMCs. The receptor set was obtained from a man younger than 40 in good health and CMV-seropositive. CDR3s include the opening cysteine and the closing phenylalanine or tryptophan. A D gene is named only where the DNA matches it firmly. Some rows have no size entry. The others give once, few or many, or a class for an expanded clone.

once TRBD2 TRBJ2-1 TRBV2 TGTGCCAGCAGTGGTCTTAGGACTAGCGGGGATTCCTACAATGAGCAGTTCTTC CASSGLRTSGDSYNEQFF
NA NA TRBJ2-7 TRBV5-1 TGCGCCAGCAGCTGGTACTACGGGACCTACGAGCAGTACTTC CASSWYYGTYEQYF
NA TRBD2 TRBJ2-2 TRBV5-1 TGCGCCAGCAGGGGACTAGCGGGGGTCACCGGGGAGCTGTTTTTT CASRGLAGVTGELFF
NA TRBD2 TRBJ2-5 TRBV27 TGTGCCAGCAGTCCCGGGACTAGCAACTTCGAAGAGACCCAGTACTTC CASSPGTSNFEETQYF
NA TRBD1 TRBJ1-1 TRBV7-9 TGTGCCAGCAGCTTCGGGGACAGGATCAAAAACACTGAAGCTTTCTTT CASSFGDRIKNTEAFF
once TRBD1 TRBJ1-2 TRBV19 TGTGCCAGTAGTAGAACAGGGGAATATGGCTACACCTTC CASSRTGEYGYTF
NA TRBD2 TRBJ2-1 TRBV7-9 TGTGCCAGCAGCTTTGCGGGAGCTCGCAATGAGCAGTTCTTC CASSFAGARNEQFF
few NA TRBJ1-1 TRBV2 TGTGCCAGCGCTAAGACAGGGAACACTGAAGCTTTCTTT CASAKTGNTEAFF
NA TRBD1 TRBJ2-7 TRBV5-1 TGCGCCAGCAGCCCCGACAGGGGGAGGGAGCAGTACTTC CASSPDRGREQYF
NA TRBD1 TRBJ1-4 TRBV6-1 TGTGCCAGCTCGAGACAGGGGAATGAAAAACTGTTTTTT CASSRQGNEKLFF
NA NA TRBJ2-2 TRBV4-1 TGCGCCAGCAGCCGGCTAGCGAAGGGGTGGTCCGGGGAGCTGTTTTTT CASSRLAKGWSGELFF
once TRBD2 TRBJ2-1 TRBV19 TGTGCCAGTAGCCCACTCCCCTCCAGCGGGGGGGCCGATGAGCAGTTCTTC CASSPLPSSGGADEQFF
NA TRBD1 TRBJ2-6 TRBV19 TGTGCCAGTAGTACACAGGGGTACGGGGCCAACGTCCTGACTTTC CASSTQGYGANVLTF
NA TRBD1 TRBJ1-2 TRBV5-6 TGTGCCAGCAGCCGAGGGACAGGGCTTGGCTACACCTTC CASSRGTGLGYTF
NA TRBD1 TRBJ2-7 TRBV5-1 TGCGCCAGCAGCTCCCAACAGGGGGCGGGCGAGCAGTACTTC CASSSQQGAGEQYF
NA TRBD1 TRBJ2-1 TRBV7-2 TGTGCCAGCAGCCCCGGACAGGGATCCGGCAATGAGCAGTTCTTC CASSPGQGSGNEQFF
NA TRBD1 TRBJ2-3 TRBV11-2 TGTGCCAGCAGCCGACCGGGACAGGGTAAAGATACGCAGTATTTT CASSRPGQGKDTQYF
NA NA TRBJ2-2 TRBV5-1 TGCGCCAGCAGCTTAAGCGACGCGAACACCGGGGAGCTGTTTTTT CASSLSDANTGELFF
NA NA TRBJ1-1 TRBV10-3 TGTGCCATCAGACCCAGGGGAAGCACTGAAGCTTTCTTT CAIRPRGSTEAFF
NA NA TRBJ1-1 TRBV6-1 TGTGCCAGCAGAGGAGGACGGGGGAACACTGAAGCTTTCTTT CASRGGRGNTEAFF
once NA TRBJ1-6 TRBV28 TGTGCCAGCAAGTTTACTAGCTCCTATAATTCACCCCTCCACTTT CASKFTSSYNSPLHF
NA NA TRBJ1-5 TRBV27 TGTGCCAGCGCCGGCCGGGAGAATCAGCCCCAGCATTTT CASAGRENQPQHF
NA NA TRBJ2-7 TRBV27 TGTGCCAGCAGTTCCCCGCCATTAATTCTCGCGGGCACCTACGAGCAGTACTTC CASSSPPLILAGTYEQYF
NA TRBD1 TRBJ2-5 TRBV15 TGTGCCACCAGCAGGCGACTCGGACAGGACCCAGAGACCCAGTACTTC CATSRRLGQDPETQYF
NA TRBD2 TRBJ2-3 TRBV27 TGTGCCAGCAGTCCGCTGGGACTAGCGGGGGGGCGGGGCACAGATACGCAGTATTTT CASSPLGLAGGRGTDTQYF
NA TRBD1 TRBJ2-5 TRBV19 TGTGCCAGTAGTTTATGGAGGACAGGACAAGAGACCCAGTACTTC CASSLWRTGQETQYF
once NA TRBJ1-1 TRBV6-5 TGTGCCAGCAGTTCCACCAGGGGCCTTACTGAAGCTTTCTTT CASSSTRGLTEAFF
NA NA TRBJ2-1 TRBV27 TGTGCCAGCAGTTTCGGCAGGGCAAGCGACAATGAGCAGTTCTTC CASSFGRASDNEQFF
NA NA TRBJ2-5 TRBV20-1 TGCAGTGCTAGTGGGGGGGAGACCCAGTACTTC CSASGGETQYF
NA NA TRBJ2-7 TRBV30 TGTGCCTGGAGTGTACCCGGACACATCCACGAGCAGTACTTC CAWSVPGHIHEQYF
NA TRBD1 TRBJ1-2 TRBV6-4 TGTGCCAGCAGTGACAATGAGGGGGCTGGCTATGGCTACACCTTC CASSDNEGAGYGYTF
once NA TRBJ2-7 TRBV28 TGTGCCAGCAACCCCCCGGGAGTAGTGTCCTACGAGCAGTACTTC CASNPPGVVSYEQYF
NA NA TRBJ2-7 TRBV6-4 TGTGCCAGCAAGCTCCGGGACTCCTACGAGCAGTACTTC CASKLRDSYEQYF
NA TRBD1 TRBJ1-2 TRBV19 TGTGCCAGTAGTATAGCTCTGACAGGGGCGTCGGGCTACACCTTC CASSIALTGASGYTF